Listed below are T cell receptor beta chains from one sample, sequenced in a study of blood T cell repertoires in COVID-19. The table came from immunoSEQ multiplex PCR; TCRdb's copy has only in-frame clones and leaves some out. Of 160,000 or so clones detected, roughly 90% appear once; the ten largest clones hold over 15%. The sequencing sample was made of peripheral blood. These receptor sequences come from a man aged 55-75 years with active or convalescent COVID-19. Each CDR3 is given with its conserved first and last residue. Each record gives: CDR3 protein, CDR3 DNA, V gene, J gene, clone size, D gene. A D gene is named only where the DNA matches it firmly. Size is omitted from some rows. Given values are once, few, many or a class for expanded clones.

cdr3_aa: CASSITQGAAGELFF
cdr3_nt: TGTGCCAGCAGCATTACACAGGGGGCGGCCGGGGAGCTGTTTTTT
v_call: TRBV7-7
j_call: TRBJ2-2
clone_size: NA
d_call: TRBD1

cdr3_aa: CASSTTGQGYEKLFF
cdr3_nt: TGTGCCAGCAGTACCACGGGACAGGGGTATGAAAAACTGTTTTTT
v_call: TRBV28
j_call: TRBJ1-4
clone_size: NA
d_call: TRBD1

cdr3_aa: CASSLVGPGEQYF
cdr3_nt: TGTGCCAGCAGCTTGGTAGGCCCGGGAGAGCAGTACTTC
v_call: TRBV5-6
j_call: TRBJ2-7
clone_size: few
d_call: NA

cdr3_aa: CASSPRQGRDSPLHF
cdr3_nt: TGTGCCAGCTCACCGAGACAGGGGAGGGATTCACCCCTCCACTTT
v_call: TRBV18
j_call: TRBJ1-6
clone_size: NA
d_call: TRBD1

cdr3_aa: CASSRGGDGNSPLHF
cdr3_nt: TGCGCCAGCAGTAGAGGGGGGGATGGGAATTCACCCCTCCACTTT
v_call: TRBV10-2
j_call: TRBJ1-6
clone_size: NA
d_call: NA

cdr3_aa: CAWSPGQGIFGTNEKLFF
cdr3_nt: TGTGCCTGGAGTCCGGGACAGGGCATTTTTGGGACTAATGAAAAACTGTTTTTT
v_call: TRBV30
j_call: TRBJ1-4
clone_size: once
d_call: TRBD1

cdr3_aa: CASSVDTAPNYGYTF
cdr3_nt: TGTGCCAGCAGCGTAGACACCGCCCCTAACTATGGCTACACCTTC
v_call: TRBV5-5
j_call: TRBJ1-2
clone_size: NA
d_call: NA

cdr3_aa: CASSTDAQGGNSPLHF
cdr3_nt: TGCGCCAGCAGCACCGATGCACAGGGGGGTAATTCACCCCTCCACTTT
v_call: TRBV5-1
j_call: TRBJ1-6
clone_size: NA
d_call: TRBD1

cdr3_aa: CSASLAGGDKNIQYF
cdr3_nt: TGCAGTGCAAGTCTAGCGGGAGGGGACAAAAACATTCAGTACTTC
v_call: TRBV20-1
j_call: TRBJ2-4
clone_size: NA
d_call: TRBD2

cdr3_aa: CASSSPGAGNEKLFF
cdr3_nt: TGTGCCAGCAGCTCTCCGGGAGCGGGGAATGAAAAACTGTTTTTT
v_call: TRBV7-9
j_call: TRBJ1-4
clone_size: NA
d_call: NA

cdr3_aa: CASSPGLAGGPNEQFF
cdr3_nt: TGTGCCAGCTCACCGGGACTAGCGGGAGGGCCTAATGAGCAGTTCTTC
v_call: TRBV18
j_call: TRBJ2-1
clone_size: NA
d_call: TRBD2

cdr3_aa: CASSQRGFYGYTF
cdr3_nt: TGTGCCAGCAGCCAACGGGGATTCTATGGCTACACCTTC
v_call: TRBV27
j_call: TRBJ1-2
clone_size: NA
d_call: NA

cdr3_aa: CASSRQGLAYEQYF
cdr3_nt: TGTGCCAGCAGCCGACAGGGCTTGGCGTACGAGCAGTACTTC
v_call: TRBV7-9
j_call: TRBJ2-7
clone_size: NA
d_call: TRBD1

cdr3_aa: CASSPRGGVSVNEQFF
cdr3_nt: TGTGCCAGCAGTCCCCGGGGGGGAGTATCTGTCAATGAGCAGTTCTTC
v_call: TRBV27
j_call: TRBJ2-1
clone_size: NA
d_call: TRBD2

cdr3_aa: CASSLGAGNTEAFF
cdr3_nt: TGCGCCAGCAGCTTGGGTGCAGGAAACACTGAAGCTTTCTTT
v_call: TRBV5-1
j_call: TRBJ1-1
clone_size: NA
d_call: NA

cdr3_aa: CSVDGVGGEGYTF
cdr3_nt: TGCAGCGTTGATGGGGTAGGAGGGGAAGGCTACACCTTC
v_call: TRBV29-1
j_call: TRBJ1-2
clone_size: NA
d_call: NA

cdr3_aa: CAWSVTANTEAFF
cdr3_nt: TGTGCCTGGAGTGTGACAGCGAACACTGAAGCTTTCTTT
v_call: TRBV30
j_call: TRBJ1-1
clone_size: NA
d_call: NA

cdr3_aa: CAISPGGTSGTYEQYF
cdr3_nt: TGTGCCATCAGCCCCGGTGGGACTAGCGGGACCTACGAGCAGTACTTC
v_call: TRBV10-3
j_call: TRBJ2-7
clone_size: NA
d_call: TRBD2

cdr3_aa: CASSLGGTGAFEQYF
cdr3_nt: TGTGCCAGCAGCTTAGGAGGGACAGGGGCATTTGAGCAGTACTTC
v_call: TRBV11-2
j_call: TRBJ2-7
clone_size: NA
d_call: TRBD1

cdr3_aa: CAWTSGGNNEQFF
cdr3_nt: TGTGCCTGGACTAGCGGGGGAAACAATGAGCAGTTCTTC
v_call: TRBV30
j_call: TRBJ2-1
clone_size: NA
d_call: TRBD2

cdr3_aa: CASSLAQPSGQFF
cdr3_nt: TGCGCCAGCAGCTTGGCCCAGCCTAGCGGACAGTTCTTC
v_call: TRBV5-1
j_call: TRBJ2-1
clone_size: NA
d_call: TRBD2

cdr3_aa: CSVVGTGTDQPQHF
cdr3_nt: TGCAGCGTTGTGGGGACAGGGACGGATCAGCCCCAGCATTTT
v_call: TRBV29-1
j_call: TRBJ1-5
clone_size: NA
d_call: TRBD1